The 13 T cell receptor beta chains below all came from one sample that was sequenced in a study of breast tumors, draining lymph nodes, adjacent tissues. Via MiXCR, TCRdb re-called the multiplex PCR reads, giving one row per CDR3 protein. The sample lists approximately 230,000 distinct CDR3 sequences; 34% were seen once. Axillary draining lymph nodes of breast cancer patients supplied the node samples. The sequenced material came from axillary lymph node tissue. Receptors originate from a female donor with breast cancer. Some clones in this sample may be carry-over from other donors' samples.

The chain links TRBV7-2 to TRBJ2-5; 7 positions agree with TRBD1. With 3 bases clipped from V and 4 bases from J, the junction kept 5 bases outside the gene matches. Germline V lookup: CDR1 SGHTA, CDR2 FQGNSA. This CDR3 is 14 amino acids long. CDR3 in DNA: TGTGCCAGCAGCTTGTCCGGGACAGCAGAGACCCAGTACTTC. Protein: CASSLSGTAETQYF.

The sample holds many counts of this clonotype. The gene calls are TRBV29-1 and TRBJ1-4, with TRBD1 matching 9 bases. Germline CDR1 is SQVTM and CDR2 is ANQGSEA. The CDR3 is made up of 14 amino acids. Germline trimming cut 7 bases from V and 7 bases from J; bases unmatched to any gene: 10. The CDR3 spells CSALQGAAGEKLFF. The CDR3 coding sequence is TGCAGCGCCCTACAGGGGGCGGCAGGTGAAAAACTGTTTTTT.

This clonotype was seen many times. The rearrangement joins TRBV11-3 to TRBJ2-3, with D possibly TRBD1 on 5 matching bases. The CDR3 loop spans 14 amino acids. Trimming cost V 4 bases and J 5 bases, with 13 bases left between them. Germline V gene lookup returns CDR1 SGHNT and CDR2 YENEEA. The CDR3 protein is CASSSEYQGDTQYF. The CDR3 nucleotides read TGTGCCAGCAGCTCCGAGTATCAGGGAGATACGCAGTATTTT.

This clonotype appeared many times. This chain joins TRBV11-2 and TRBJ2-3, with a tentative D call TRBD2 (5 bases). V lost 3 bases, J lost 2 bases, and 12 bases lay in between. CDR1 SGHAT and CDR2 FQNNGV come from the germline V gene. The CDR3 contains 15 residues. The CDR3 loop is CASSLTGTYTDTQYF. CDR3 in DNA: TGTGCCAGCAGCTTGACGGGAACATACACAGATACGCAGTATTTT.

This clonotype occurred once. A single base separates this from a much larger clone, so it may be a read error. V is TRBV5-5 and J is TRBJ2-7; a weak D match, TRBD1 (6 bases). The CDR3 runs 14 residues. V lost 4 bases and J 5 bases, leaving 16 bases between the germline ends. Per the germline V gene, CDR1 is SGHKS and CDR2 is YYEKEE (reference sequence). The CDR3 loop is CASSPMGAGDEQYF. The DNA for the CDR3 is TGTGCCAGCAGCCCTATGGGGGCTGGAGACGAGCAGTACTTC.

This clonotype was seen repeatedly, ten times or more. The chain is built from TRBV7-2 and TRBJ2-2; 14 bases match TRBD2. Germline trimming cut 5 bases from V and 0 bases from J; bases unmatched to any gene: 5. Germline V gives CDR1 SGHTA, CDR2 FQGNSA. CDR3 length: 18 residues. The CDR3 protein is CASSAGLAGVPNTGELFF. In nucleotides, the CDR3 is TGTGCCAGCAGCGCGGGACTAGCGGGGGTACCGAACACCGGGGAGCTGTTTTTT.

This clonotype has at least ten counts. The chain uses TRBV24-1 and TRBJ2-2; a possible D gene is TRBD1 (5 bases). Germline-derived CDR1 and CDR2 are KGHDR and SFDVKD. The CDR3 extends over 12 amino acids. Trimming cost V 10 bases and J 4 bases, with 9 bases left between them. The CDR3 nucleotides read TGTGCCACGCAGGGTGTCACCGGGGAGCTGTTTTTT. Its protein product is CATQGVTGELFF.

The chain uses TRBV29-1 and TRBJ1-4; TRBD1 is a possible D gene (5 bases). The CDR3 contains 11 residues. CDR1 is SQVTM, CDR2 ANQGSEA, per germline. V shed 7 bases and J shed 7 bases, with 10 bases lying between them. This chain's CDR3 is CSAEGSEKLFF. CDR3 sequence (DNA): TGCAGCGCCGAGGGGAGTGAAAAACTGTTTTTT.

The rearrangement links TRBV29-1 to TRBJ2-6; no definite D call. This CDR3 comprises 12 residues. V lost 6 bases and J lost 4, with 7 bases in between. Germline CDR1 is SQVTM and CDR2 is ANQGSEA. For the CDR3, the DNA is TGCAGCGTGCAAACAGGGGCCAACGTCCTGACTTTC. Protein product: CSVQTGANVLTF.

This clonotype was seen ten or more times. For the CDR3, the DNA is TGTGCCAGCAGCTTGGTCGCGCGGTTGGATACGCAGTATTTT. Amino acid sequence: CASSLVARLDTQYF. J is TRBJ2-3 and V is TRBV5-6; D is unclear. Per germline, CDR1 SGHDT and CDR2 YYEEEE. This CDR3 comprises 14 residues. V lost 0 bases and J lost 6, with 11 bases in between.

This clonotype was picked up a small number of times. The chain is built from TRBV30 and TRBJ2-1; D perhaps matches TRBD2 (6 bases). CDR1 GTSNPN and CDR2 SVGIG come from the germline V gene (reference sequence). The ends were cut back, 0 bases at V and 9 bases at J, with 15 bases in the middle. The length of the CDR3 is 14 residues. CDR3 sequence reads: CAWSVRGGAGEQFF. The CDR3 DNA reads TGTGCCTGGAGTGTACGAGGAGGGGCGGGTGAGCAGTTCTTC.

This chain links TRBV15 with TRBJ1-3; D not certain. Germline V gene data show CDR1 as LNHNV and CDR2 as YYDKDF (reference sequence). The V end lost 3 bases, the J end lost 0 bases, and 15 bases lay between the germline ends. CDR3 length equals 17 residues. CDR3 nucleotide sequence: TGTGCCACCAGCAGTGCCGGTAAAAGGAACTCTGGAAACACCATATATTTT. This gives the protein CATSSAGKRNSGNTIYF.

This clonotype was observed many times. In DNA, the CDR3 is TGTGCCAGCAGCGCCGATGCAGGGTATGAAAAACTGTTTTTT. Amino acid sequence: CASSADAGYEKLFF. The rearrangement joins TRBV7-8 to TRBJ1-4; possibly TRBD1 for D (5 bases). The germline V and J ends were trimmed by 5 bases and 6 bases, with 13 bases remaining between them. This CDR3 has 14 residues. Per the germline V gene, CDR1 is SGHVS and CDR2 is FQNEAQ.